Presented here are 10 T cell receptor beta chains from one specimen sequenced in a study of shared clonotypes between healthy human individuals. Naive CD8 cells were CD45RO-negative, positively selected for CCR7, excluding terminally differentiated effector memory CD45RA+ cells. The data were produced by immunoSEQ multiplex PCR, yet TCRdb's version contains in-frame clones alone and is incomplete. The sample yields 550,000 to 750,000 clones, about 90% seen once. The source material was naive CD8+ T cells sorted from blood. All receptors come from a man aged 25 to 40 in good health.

The CDR3 loop reads CASSQGTGEYYEQYF. Here the CDR3 DNA reads TGCGCCAGCAGCCAGGGGACAGGGGAATATTACGAGCAGTACTTC. The rearrangement links TRBV4-1 to TRBJ2-7, with 10 bases matching TRBD1. J gave up 4 bases and V 3 bases, and 6 bases lay outside the gene matches. The V gene's germline CDR1 is MGHRA and CDR2 YSYEKL. The CDR3 loop spans 15 amino acids.

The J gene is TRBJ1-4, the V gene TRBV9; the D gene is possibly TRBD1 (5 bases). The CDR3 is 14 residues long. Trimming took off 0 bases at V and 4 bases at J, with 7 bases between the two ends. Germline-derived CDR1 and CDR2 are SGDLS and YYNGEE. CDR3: CASSVGQLNEKLFF. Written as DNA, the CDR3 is TGTGCCAGCAGCGTAGGACAGCTTAATGAAAAACTGTTTTTT.

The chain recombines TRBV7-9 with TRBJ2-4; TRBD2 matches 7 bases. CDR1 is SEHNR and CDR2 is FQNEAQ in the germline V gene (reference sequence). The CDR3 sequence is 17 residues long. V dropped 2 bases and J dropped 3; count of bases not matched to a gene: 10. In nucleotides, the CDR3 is TGTGCCAGCAGCTTAACCGTGGCGGGGAGGGGCAAAAACATTCAGTACTTC. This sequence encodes CASSLTVAGRGKNIQYF.

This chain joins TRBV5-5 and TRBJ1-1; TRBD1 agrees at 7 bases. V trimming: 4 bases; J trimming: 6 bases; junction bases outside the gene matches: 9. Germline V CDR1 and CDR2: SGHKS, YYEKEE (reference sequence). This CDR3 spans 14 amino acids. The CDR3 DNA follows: TGTGCCAGCAGCCTCGGAACAGGGGTCCCTGAAGCTTTCTTT. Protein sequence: CASSLGTGVPEAFF.

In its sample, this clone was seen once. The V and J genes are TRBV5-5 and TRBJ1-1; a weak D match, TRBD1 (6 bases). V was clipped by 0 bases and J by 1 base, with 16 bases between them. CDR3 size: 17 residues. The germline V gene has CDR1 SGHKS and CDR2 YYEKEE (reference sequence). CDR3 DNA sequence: TGTGCCAGCAGCTTGGTGGGACAAGGTCAGGCGAACACTGAAGCTTTCTTT. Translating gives CASSLVGQGQANTEAFF. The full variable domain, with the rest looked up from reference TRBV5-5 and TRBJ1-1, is DAGVTQSPTHLIKTRGQQVTLRCSPISGHKSVSWYQQVLGQGPQFIFQYYEKEERGRGNFPDRFSARQFPNYSSELNVNALLLGDSALYLCASSLVGQGQANTEAFFGQGTRLTVV.

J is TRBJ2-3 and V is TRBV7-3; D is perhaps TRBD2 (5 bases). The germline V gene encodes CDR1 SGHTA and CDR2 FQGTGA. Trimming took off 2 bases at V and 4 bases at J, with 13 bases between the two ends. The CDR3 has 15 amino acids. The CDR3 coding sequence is TGTGCCAGCAGCTTAGTGGGAGCCGCTCCAGATACGCAGTATTTT. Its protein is CASSLVGAAPDTQYF.

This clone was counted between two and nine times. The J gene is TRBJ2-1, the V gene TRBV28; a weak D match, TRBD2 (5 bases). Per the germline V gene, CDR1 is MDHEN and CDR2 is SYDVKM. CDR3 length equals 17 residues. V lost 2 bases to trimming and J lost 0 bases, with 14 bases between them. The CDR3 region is CASSLLVARSSYNEQFF. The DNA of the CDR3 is TGTGCCAGCAGTTTACTCGTAGCGCGGAGCTCCTACAATGAGCAGTTCTTC.

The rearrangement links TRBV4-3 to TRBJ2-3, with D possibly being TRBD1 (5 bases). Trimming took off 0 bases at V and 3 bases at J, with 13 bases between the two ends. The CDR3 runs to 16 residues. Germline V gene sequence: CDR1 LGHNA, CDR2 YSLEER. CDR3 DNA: TGCGCCAGCAGCCAAGAAGTCCCAGGGCCGACAGATACGCAGTATTTT. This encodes CASSQEVPGPTDTQYF.

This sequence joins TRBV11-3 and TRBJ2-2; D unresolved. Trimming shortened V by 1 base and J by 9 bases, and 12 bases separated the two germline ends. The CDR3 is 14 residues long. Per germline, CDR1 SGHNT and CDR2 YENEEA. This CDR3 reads CASSLGFQARELFF. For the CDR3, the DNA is TGTGCCAGCAGCTTAGGGTTTCAGGCCAGGGAGCTGTTTTTT.

This CDR3 is CSPDRVRVGTDTQYF. For the CDR3, the DNA is TGCAGCCCGGACAGGGTTCGGGTCGGCACAGATACGCAGTATTTT. The chain recombines TRBV29-1 with TRBJ2-3, with 8 positions matching TRBD1. In germline, CDR1 is SQVTM, CDR2 ANQGSEA. V lost 8 bases to trimming and J lost 1 base; unmatched junction nucleotides: 11. The CDR3 has 15 residues.